The 4 T cell receptor beta chains below were found in one sample sequenced in a study of PD-L1 blockade in urothelial cancer. Assay used: immunoSEQ multiplex PCR; TCRdb lists only in-frame clones, some missing. The table includes around 50,000 clones, under 85% detected once. The time point here: peripheral blood 6 weeks after treatment start. Sequencing was performed on PBMCs, taken around atezolizumab (anti-PD-L1) treatment. These receptors all stem from a middle-aged man with urothelial cancer.

V is TRBV6-1 and J is TRBJ2-3; TRBD1 aligns across 9 bases. The CDR3 is 14 residues long. Germline assignment: CDR1 MNHNS and CDR2 SASEGT. Trimming cost V 8 bases and J 3 bases; bases outside gene matches: 6. CDR3 bases: TGTGCCAGCGCCGACAGGGGGGTTACAGATACGCAGTATTTT. As protein: CASADRGVTDTQYF.

This chain links TRBV30 with TRBJ2-2; 8 bases align to TRBD2. This CDR3 comprises 15 residues. V shed 1 base, J shed 0 bases, and the junction held 1 base outside the gene matches. Germline V CDR1 and CDR2: GTSNPN, SVGIG (reference sequence). CDR3 sequence (DNA): TGTGCCTGGAGTGCGGGACTAGCGAACACCGGGGAGCTGTTTTTT. Translation gives CAWSAGLANTGELFF.

This chain connects TRBV2 to TRBJ2-6; 9 nucleotides agree with TRBD2. The CDR3 length is 15 residues. Trimming cost V 6 bases and J 4 bases; bases outside gene matches: 4. CDR1 and CDR2 from the germline V gene are SNHLY and FYNNEI. The CDR3 DNA is TGTGCCAGCAGACAACTAGCGGGCGGGGCCAACGTCCTGACTTTC. Translation gives CASRQLAGGANVLTF.

Only one count was recorded for this clone. CDR3 nucleotide sequence: TGTGCCAGCAGCTTGCAGGGGGAAGCTAGCTATGGCTACACCTTC. Protein sequence: CASSLQGEASYGYTF. This chain joins TRBV5-4 and TRBJ1-2, with 7 bases identical to TRBD1. Germline V gene sequence: CDR1 SGHNT, CDR2 YYREEE (reference sequence). Trimming at V came to 1 base and at J to 4 bases, leaving 7 bases not matched to a gene. CDR3 length: 15 amino acids.